This passage covers 20 T cell receptor beta chains from one sample sequenced in a study of blood T cell repertoires in COVID-19. Some clones are missing from TCRdb's copy, which holds only in-frame ones; the method was immunoSEQ multiplex PCR. The data hold 330,000 or so clones, with about nine tenths observed a single time. The sequencing sample was made of PBMCs or T cells enriched from blood (not recorded which). The source of these receptors is a woman aged 25-40 years who had been exposed to COVID-19.

This clone was counted between two and nine times. CDR3: CASSQERGAGVLGLETQYF. CDR3 nucleotides: TGCGCCAGCAGCCAAGAAAGGGGTGCGGGAGTTCTAGGTTTAGAGACCCAGTACTTC. The chain is built from TRBV4-1 and TRBJ2-5; 7 nucleotides agree with TRBD2. Germline V gene lookup returns CDR1 MGHRA and CDR2 YSYEKL. The CDR3 totals 19 residues. The V segment lost 0 bases and the J segment 4 bases; nucleotides outside the gene matches: 17.

The chain couples TRBV7-2 to TRBJ2-5, with 7 positions matching TRBD1. CDR3 length: 15 residues. Germline trimming cut 5 bases from V and 2 bases from J; bases unmatched to any gene: 8. Germline V lookup: CDR1 SGHTA, CDR2 FQGNSA. The CDR3 DNA follows: TGTGCCAGCAGCCAACAGACAGGGAAACAAGAGACCCAGTACTTC. It codes for CASSQQTGKQETQYF.

The gene calls are TRBV27 and TRBJ2-5, with 8 bases fitting TRBD1. This CDR3 spans 15 amino acids. Germline V gives CDR1 MNHEY, CDR2 SMNVEV (reference sequence). V was clipped by 0 bases and J by 2 bases; unmatched bases: 2. The chain's CDR3 is CASSLSRTGQETQYF. The CDR3 DNA follows: TGTGCCAGCAGTTTATCGAGGACAGGGCAAGAGACCCAGTACTTC.

The CDR3 coding sequence is TGTGCCAGCAGCTTAGGATTAGCTCACGAGCAGTACTTC. Translating it yields CASSLGLAHEQYF. The gene calls are TRBV7-9 and TRBJ2-7; D unresolved. CDR1 and CDR2 from the germline V gene are SEHNR and FQNEAQ (reference sequence). There are 13 residues in the CDR3. V lost 1 base and J lost 5, with 9 bases in between.

The chain employs TRBV11-2 and TRBJ1-2; a possible D gene is TRBD1 (5 bases). Between the trimmed V and J ends, which lost 1 base and 1 base, there was a span of 16 bases. This CDR3 contains 17 residues. Germline values: CDR1 SGHAT, CDR2 FQNNGV. The CDR3 region has the DNA TGTGCCAGCAGCTTAGTTGGTACAGGCTTTGGTAACTATGGCTACACCTTC. Its translation: CASSLVGTGFGNYGYTF.

This chain connects TRBV18 to TRBJ1-1; D is unclear. Germline V gene data show CDR1 as KGHSH and CDR2 as LQKENI. This CDR3 is built from 12 residues. Between the trimmed V and J ends, which lost 3 bases and 7 bases, there was a span of 9 bases. CDR3 region: CASSPQRDEAFF. The CDR3 DNA reads TGTGCCAGCTCACCGCAGCGGGATGAAGCTTTCTTT.

This rearrangement joins TRBV2 to TRBJ2-5; D is unresolved. Germline V lookup: CDR1 SNHLY, CDR2 FYNNEI. V shed 1 base and J shed 7 bases, with 7 bases lying between them. The CDR3 runs to 12 residues. The CDR3 reads CASSEGAPTQYF. The CDR3 DNA sequence: TGTGCCAGCAGTGAAGGGGCTCCGACCCAGTACTTC. The entire variable domain, with the rest obtained from reference TRBV2 and TRBJ2-5, is as follows: EPEVTQTPSHQVTQMGQEVILRCVPISNHLYFYWYRQILGQKVEFLVSFYNNEISEKSEIFDDQFSVERPDGSNFTLKIRSTKLEDSAMYFCASSEGAPTQYFGPGTRLLVL.

The DNA for the CDR3 is TGTGCCAGCAGCACGACAGGGATCTATGGCTACACCTTC. It encodes CASSTTGIYGYTF. The V call is TRBV5-6, the J call TRBJ1-2, with 7 bases lining up with TRBD1. The CDR3 consists of 13 residues. The germline gives CDR1 SGHDT, CDR2 YYEEEE. V dropped 4 bases and J dropped 4; count of bases not matched to a gene: 4. The variable domain in full, completed from reference TRBV5-6 and TRBJ1-2, reads DAGVTQSPTHLIKTRGQQVTLRCSPKSGHDTVSWYQQALGQGPQFIFQYYEEEERQRGNFPDRFSGHQFPNYSSELNVNALLLGDSALYLCASSTTGIYGYTFGSGTRLTVV.

The chain carries TRBV9 and TRBJ2-5, with 11 positions matching TRBD2. Germline CDR1 is SGDLS and CDR2 is YYNGEE. V shed 3 bases and J 2 bases; nucleotides not matched to a gene: 6. The CDR3 consists of 16 residues. CDR3 nucleotide sequence: TGTGCCAGCAGCGGAGGGACTAGCGGCTTACAAGAGACCCAGTACTTC. This sequence encodes CASSGGTSGLQETQYF.

V usage is TRBV7-6 and J usage is TRBJ2-7; no clear D gene. Germline V gene data show CDR1 as SGHVS and CDR2 as FNYEAQ. V lost 1 base and J 5 bases, leaving 9 bases between the germline ends. The CDR3 consists of 13 residues. Written as DNA, the CDR3 is TGTGCCAGCAGCTTAGAGGCTAGGAACGAGCAGTACTTC. It codes for CASSLEARNEQYF.

The chain employs TRBV6-5 and TRBJ2-7; D may be TRBD1 (6 bases). This CDR3 is built from 13 residues. V was cut by 4 bases and J by 7 bases, with 14 bases left in between. Germline values: CDR1 MNHEY, CDR2 SVGAGI. As DNA, the CDR3 is TGTGCCAGCAGTTTAGGGCAGGGGAGAGAGCAGTACTTC. It encodes CASSLGQGREQYF.

V gene TRBV4-1 combines with J gene TRBJ1-2; tentative D call: TRBD1 (6 bases). Looked up from germline, CDR1 is MGHRA and CDR2 is YSYEKL. The germline V and J ends were trimmed by 0 bases and 0 bases, with 20 bases remaining between them. The CDR3 consists of 19 residues. The CDR3 sequence: CASSQDLRDTGLANYGYTF. The CDR3, as DNA: TGCGCCAGCAGCCAAGACCTCCGGGACACTGGCCTAGCTAACTATGGCTACACCTTC.

The chain carries TRBV24-1 and TRBJ2-3; 9 bases map to TRBD2. With V trimmed by 1 base and J by 1 base, 5 bases remained unmatched. Germline V CDR1 and CDR2: KGHDR, SFDVKD. The CDR3 extends over 17 amino acids. Here the CDR3 DNA reads TGTGCCACCAGTGATTTCTGGCGGGAGGGCGGCACAGATACGCAGTATTTT. Protein product: CATSDFWREGGTDTQYF.

In this sample, this clone turned up once. The V gene is TRBV3-1 (or the pseudogene TRBV3-2), the J gene TRBJ2-7, with 8 bases lining up with TRBD2. V was clipped by 0 bases and J by 4 bases; unmatched bases: 5. The V gene's germline CDR1 is LGHDT and CDR2 YNNKEL (reference sequence). This CDR3 comprises 15 residues. The CDR3 region has the DNA TGTGCCAGCAGCCAAGATGCGACTAGCGTATACGAGCAGTACTTC. Translated, it gives CASSQDATSVYEQYF.

The chain is built from TRBV28 and TRBJ1-4; TRBD1 might be the D (5 bases). Trimming left V 4 bases short and J 0 bases short, with 9 bases between. Germline V CDR1 and CDR2: MDHEN, SYDVKM. The CDR3 contains 15 residues. Here the CDR3 reads CASSWQGTTNEKLFF. CDR3 DNA sequence: TGTGCCAGCAGTTGGCAGGGTACAACTAATGAAAAACTGTTTTTT. The whole variable domain, filled in from reference TRBV28 and TRBJ1-4, reads DVKVTQSSRYLVKRTGEKVFLECVQDMDHENMFWYRQDPGLGLRLIYFSYDVKMKEKGDIPEGYSVSREKKERFSLILESASTNQTSMYLCASSWQGTTNEKLFFGSGTQLSVL.

The chain joins TRBV7-9 to TRBJ2-7; D gene ambiguous. Germline V lookup: CDR1 SEHNR, CDR2 FQNEAQ (reference sequence). This CDR3 has 14 amino acids. Trimming stripped 1 base from V and 2 bases from J, with 9 bases between. The CDR3 loop reads CASSLVVSAYEQYF. The DNA for the CDR3 is TGTGCCAGCAGCTTAGTGGTCAGCGCCTACGAGCAGTACTTC.

This chain uses TRBV28 with TRBJ2-5; maybe TRBD1 (6 bases). Trimming removed 6 bases from V and 5 bases from J, with 13 bases in between. CDR1 is MDHEN and CDR2 is SYDVKM in the germline V gene. The CDR3 contains 13 residues. CDR3 protein: CASSPPQGETQYF. CDR3 DNA: TGTGCCAGCAGCCCGCCCCAGGGGGAGACCCAGTACTTC.

The chain combines TRBV12-3 or TRBV12-4 with TRBJ1-2; a possible D gene is TRBD1 (5 bases). Between the trimmed V and J ends, which lost 6 bases and 8 bases, there was a span of 13 bases. This CDR3 has 12 residues. CDR3 sequence (DNA): TGTGCCAGCAGAGAATTTGGGGGGGGCTACACCTTC. Encoded protein: CASREFGGGYTF.

The chain uses TRBV29-1 and TRBJ1-2; TRBD1 might be the D (5 bases). There are 14 residues in the CDR3. CDR1 and CDR2 from the germline V gene are SQVTM and ANQGSEA. V lost 2 bases and J lost 4, with 14 bases in between. The CDR3 DNA follows: TGCAGCGTTGAACCCGCAGGGAGGGTCTATGGCTACACCTTC. Translated, it gives CSVEPAGRVYGYTF.

This clone was seen just once. At one end the junction does not follow the germline gene, possibly because of a read error. The V and J genes are TRBV2 and TRBJ2-2, with D hard to call. Germline values: CDR1 SNHLY, CDR2 FYNNEI. The CDR3 consists of 15 residues. The CDR3 is CASGDFRGNTGELFF. CDR3 coding DNA: TGTGCCAGCGGTGACTTTCGCGGGAACACCGGGGAGCTGTTTTTT.